This TCR beta chain was recorded in a study of blood T cell repertoires in COVID-19. In the study overall: Acute and convalescent COVID-19 specimens originated in the United States, Italy and Spain.

Under the authors' procedure: Reference gene primers were amplified, and this amplification served to estimate nucleated cell counts. TCRdb keeps only in-frame clones here, not all; method: immunoSEQ multiplex PCR. V, J and clone size are those of that table, while D and trimming were read from the DNA. This sample has under 200,000 clones, with 84% found just once. Losses at the gene ends were 5 bases for V and 7 bases for J; bases not matched to a gene: 5. This CDR3 spans 14 amino acids. Germline values: CDR1 MNHEY, CDR2 SVGAGI. This chain joins TRBV6-5 and TRBJ1-6; 7 bases are a match to TRBD1. This sequence originates from a man younger than 35 with active or convalescent COVID-19. Sequenced input: peripheral blood. DNA of the CDR3: TGTGCCAGCAGTACCGACAGGGCCAATTCACCCCTCCACTTT. Translating it yields CASSTDRANSPLHF.